This TCR beta chain was obtained from a study of identical twins. Notes on this clonotype: Its specificity is not known.

In germline, CDR1 is MNHEY, CDR2 SVGEGT. This CDR3 is 15 amino acids long. With 6 bases clipped from V and 3 bases from J, the junction kept 6 bases outside the gene matches. TCRdb reprocessed the 5' RACE reads via MiXCR and lists one record per CDR3 protein. This table has some 900,000 distinct CDR3 sequences, around an eighth appearing once. Study-wide points: Fewer insertions characterized abundant cord blood beta clonotypes, whereas memory repertoires showed none.

This sample was shared with a second study, whose subject was yellow fever vaccine responses in identical twins.

Sequencing was done on a sample of PBMCs. This clonotype originated in a woman between 18 and 29 years old in good health. The V and J genes are TRBV6-2 or TRBV6-3 and TRBJ2-2; the match to TRBD2 covers 8 bases. Written as DNA, the CDR3 is TGTGCCAGCAGCAGCAGCGGGAGATACACCGGGGAGCTGTTTTTT. Protein sequence: CASSSSGRYTGELFF.